This T cell receptor beta chain originates from a study of Ad26.COV2.S vaccination and SARS-CoV-2 variants. Background on the study: Once, or twice with 56 days between doses, Ad26.COV2.S was given intramuscularly. Study-wide results and limits: Substantial response breadth was reportedly seen for spike-specific CD8+ and CD4+ T cells after vaccination.

As for treatment: roughly 19 received Ad26.COV2.S at low or high dose, single or two shots; about 5 received placebo; per-sample allocation not given. All samples were drawn on day 63, counting from the first vaccine or placebo injection. Germline V lookup: CDR1 MNHNY, CDR2 SVGAGI (reference sequence). The J segment lost 6 bases and the V segment lost 6 bases, leaving 8 bases of the junction unmatched. The CDR3 extends over 14 amino acids. A word on this clone: The antigen is undetermined.

Measured with immunoSEQ multiplex PCR; TCRdb has only the in-frame clones, and not every one. The sample holds about 420,000 clones, around 87% seen once. This rearrangement joins TRBV6-6 to TRBJ1-5; 7 bases are a match to TRBD1. Sequencing used peripheral blood, obtained in a trial of Ad26.COV2.S vaccine versus placebo. This clonotype was obtained from a person between 18 and 60 years old who received the Ad26.COV2.S COVID-19 vaccine or a placebo. The CDR3: CASRTGPGGQPQHF. CDR3 coding DNA: TGTGCCAGCAGGACAGGGCCTGGAGGTCAGCCCCAGCATTTT.